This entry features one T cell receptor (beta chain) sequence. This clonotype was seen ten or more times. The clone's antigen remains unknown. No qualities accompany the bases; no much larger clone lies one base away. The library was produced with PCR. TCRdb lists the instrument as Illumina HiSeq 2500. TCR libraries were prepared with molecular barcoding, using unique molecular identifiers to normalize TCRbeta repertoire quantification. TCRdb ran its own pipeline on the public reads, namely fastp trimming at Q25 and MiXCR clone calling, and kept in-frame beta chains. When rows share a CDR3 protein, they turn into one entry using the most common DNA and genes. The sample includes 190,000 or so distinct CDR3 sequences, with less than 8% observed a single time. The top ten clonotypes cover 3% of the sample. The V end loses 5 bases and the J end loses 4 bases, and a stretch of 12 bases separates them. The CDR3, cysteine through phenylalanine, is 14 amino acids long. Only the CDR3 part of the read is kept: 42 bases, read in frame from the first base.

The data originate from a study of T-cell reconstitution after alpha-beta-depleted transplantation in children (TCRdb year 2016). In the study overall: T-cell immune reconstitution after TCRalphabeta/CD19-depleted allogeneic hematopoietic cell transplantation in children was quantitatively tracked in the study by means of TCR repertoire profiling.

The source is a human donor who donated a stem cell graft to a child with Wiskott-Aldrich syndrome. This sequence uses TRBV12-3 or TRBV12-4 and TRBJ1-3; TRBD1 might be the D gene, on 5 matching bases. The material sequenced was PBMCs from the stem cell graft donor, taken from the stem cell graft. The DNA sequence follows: TGTGCCAGCAGTGGGGCAGGGTTGGGAAACACCATATATTTT. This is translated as CASSGAGLGNTIYF.